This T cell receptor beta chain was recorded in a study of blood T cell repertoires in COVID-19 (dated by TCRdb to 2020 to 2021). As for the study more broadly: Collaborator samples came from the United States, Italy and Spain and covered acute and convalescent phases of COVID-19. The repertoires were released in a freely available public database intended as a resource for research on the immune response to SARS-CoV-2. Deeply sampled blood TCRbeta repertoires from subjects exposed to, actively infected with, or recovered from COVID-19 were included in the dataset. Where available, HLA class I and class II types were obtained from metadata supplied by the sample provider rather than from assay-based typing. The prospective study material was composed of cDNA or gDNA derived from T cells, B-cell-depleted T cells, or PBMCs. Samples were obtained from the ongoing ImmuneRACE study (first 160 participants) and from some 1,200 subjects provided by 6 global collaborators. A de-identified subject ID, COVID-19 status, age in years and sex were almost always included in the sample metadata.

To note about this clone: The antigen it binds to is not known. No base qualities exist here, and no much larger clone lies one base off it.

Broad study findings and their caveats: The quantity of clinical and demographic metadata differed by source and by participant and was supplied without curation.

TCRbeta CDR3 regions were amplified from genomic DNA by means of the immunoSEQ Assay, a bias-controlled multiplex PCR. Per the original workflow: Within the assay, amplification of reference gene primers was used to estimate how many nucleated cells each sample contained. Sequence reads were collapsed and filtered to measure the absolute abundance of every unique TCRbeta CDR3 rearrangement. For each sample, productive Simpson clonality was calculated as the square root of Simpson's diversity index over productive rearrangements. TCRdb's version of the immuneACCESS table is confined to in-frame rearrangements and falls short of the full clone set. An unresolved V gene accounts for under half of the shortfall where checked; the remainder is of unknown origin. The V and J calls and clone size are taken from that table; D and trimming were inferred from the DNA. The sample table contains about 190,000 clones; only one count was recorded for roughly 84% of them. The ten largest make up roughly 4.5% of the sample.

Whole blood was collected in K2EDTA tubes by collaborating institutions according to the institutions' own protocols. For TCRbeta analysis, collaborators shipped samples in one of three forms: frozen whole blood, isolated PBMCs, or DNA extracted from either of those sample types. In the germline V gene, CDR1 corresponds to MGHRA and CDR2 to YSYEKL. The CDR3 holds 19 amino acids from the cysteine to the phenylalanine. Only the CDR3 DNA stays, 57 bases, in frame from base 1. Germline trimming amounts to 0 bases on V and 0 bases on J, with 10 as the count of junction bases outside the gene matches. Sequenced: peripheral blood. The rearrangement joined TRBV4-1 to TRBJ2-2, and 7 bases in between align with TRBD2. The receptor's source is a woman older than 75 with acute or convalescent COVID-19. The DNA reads TGCGCCAGCAGCCAAGATCCCGCTCTAGCGGCAGCGAACACCGGGGAGCTGTTTTTT. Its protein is CASSQDPALAAANTGELFF.